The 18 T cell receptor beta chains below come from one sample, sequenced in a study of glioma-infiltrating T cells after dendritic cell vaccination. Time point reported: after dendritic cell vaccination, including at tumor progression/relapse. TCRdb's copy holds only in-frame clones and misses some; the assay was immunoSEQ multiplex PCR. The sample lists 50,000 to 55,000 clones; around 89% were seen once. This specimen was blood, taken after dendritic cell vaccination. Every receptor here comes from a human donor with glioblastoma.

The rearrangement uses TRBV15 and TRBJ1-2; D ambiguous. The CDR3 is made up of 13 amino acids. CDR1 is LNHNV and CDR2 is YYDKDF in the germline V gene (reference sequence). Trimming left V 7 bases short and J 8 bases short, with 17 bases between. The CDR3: CATTVLGMAGYTF. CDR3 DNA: TGTGCCACCACGGTGCTCGGGATGGCGGGCTACACCTTC.

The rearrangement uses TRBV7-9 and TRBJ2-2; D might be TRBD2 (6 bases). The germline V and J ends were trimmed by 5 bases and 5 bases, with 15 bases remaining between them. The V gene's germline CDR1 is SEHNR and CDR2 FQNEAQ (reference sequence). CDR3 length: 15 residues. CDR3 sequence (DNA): TGTGCCAGCAGCGGGACGGAGGGAAGGACCGGGGAGCTGTTTTTT. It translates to CASSGTEGRTGELFF.

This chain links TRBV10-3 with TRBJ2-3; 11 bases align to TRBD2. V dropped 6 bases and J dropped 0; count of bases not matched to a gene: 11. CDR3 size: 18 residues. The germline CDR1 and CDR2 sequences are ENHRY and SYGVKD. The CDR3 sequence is CAIRTSGSGGGSTDTQYF. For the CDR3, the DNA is TGTGCCATCAGAACTAGCGGGAGCGGGGGGGGTAGCACAGATACGCAGTATTTT.

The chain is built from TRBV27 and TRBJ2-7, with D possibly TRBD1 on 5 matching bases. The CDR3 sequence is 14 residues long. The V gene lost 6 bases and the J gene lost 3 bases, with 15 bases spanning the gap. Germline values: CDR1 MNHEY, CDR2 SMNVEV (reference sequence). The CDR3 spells CASRLNRQHYEQYF. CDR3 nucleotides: TGTGCCAGCAGGCTAAACAGACAGCACTACGAGCAGTACTTC.

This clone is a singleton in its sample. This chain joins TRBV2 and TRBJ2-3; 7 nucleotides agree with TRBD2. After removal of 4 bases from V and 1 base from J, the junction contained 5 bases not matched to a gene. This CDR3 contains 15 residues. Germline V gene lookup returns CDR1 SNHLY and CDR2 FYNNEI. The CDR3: CASSVGGGRTDTQYF. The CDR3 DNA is TGTGCCAGCAGTGTTGGGGGAGGGCGCACAGATACGCAGTATTTT.

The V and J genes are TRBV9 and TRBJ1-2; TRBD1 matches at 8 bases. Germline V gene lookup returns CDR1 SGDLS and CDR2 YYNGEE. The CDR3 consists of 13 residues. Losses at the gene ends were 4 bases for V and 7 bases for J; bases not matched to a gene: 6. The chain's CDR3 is CASSKDRGGGYTF. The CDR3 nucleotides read TGTGCCAGCAGCAAAGACAGGGGTGGTGGCTACACCTTC.

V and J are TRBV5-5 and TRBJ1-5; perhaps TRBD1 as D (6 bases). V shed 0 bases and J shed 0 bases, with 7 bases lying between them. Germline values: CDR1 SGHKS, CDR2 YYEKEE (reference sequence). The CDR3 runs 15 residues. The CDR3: CASSLGQDSNQPQHF. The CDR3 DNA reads TGTGCCAGCAGCTTGGGACAGGATAGCAATCAGCCCCAGCATTTT.

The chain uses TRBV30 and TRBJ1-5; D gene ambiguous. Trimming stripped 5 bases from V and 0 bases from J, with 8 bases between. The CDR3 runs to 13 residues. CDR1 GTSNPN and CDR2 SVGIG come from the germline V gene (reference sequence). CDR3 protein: CAWAGNSNQPQHF. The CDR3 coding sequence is TGTGCCTGGGCGGGCAATAGCAATCAGCCCCAGCATTTT.

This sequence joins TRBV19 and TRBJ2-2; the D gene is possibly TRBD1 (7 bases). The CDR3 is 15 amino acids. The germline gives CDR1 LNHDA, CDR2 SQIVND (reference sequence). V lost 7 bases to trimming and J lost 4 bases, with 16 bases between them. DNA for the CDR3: TGTGCCAGTACGGAGGGGGCCCTATTCACCGGGGAGCTGTTTTTT. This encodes CASTEGALFTGELFF.

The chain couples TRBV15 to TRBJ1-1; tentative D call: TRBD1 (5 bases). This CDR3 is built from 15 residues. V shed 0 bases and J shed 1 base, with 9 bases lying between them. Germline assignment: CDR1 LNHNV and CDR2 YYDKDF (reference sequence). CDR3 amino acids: CATSRDAGSNTEAFF. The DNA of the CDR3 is TGTGCCACCAGCAGAGACGCAGGGTCGAACACTGAAGCTTTCTTT.

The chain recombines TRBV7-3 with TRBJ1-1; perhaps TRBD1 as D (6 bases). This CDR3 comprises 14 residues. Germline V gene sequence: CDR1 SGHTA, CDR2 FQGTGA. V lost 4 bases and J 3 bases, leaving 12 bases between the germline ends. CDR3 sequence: CASSSAGVDTEAFF. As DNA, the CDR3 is TGTGCCAGCAGCTCAGCAGGGGTTGACACTGAAGCTTTCTTT.

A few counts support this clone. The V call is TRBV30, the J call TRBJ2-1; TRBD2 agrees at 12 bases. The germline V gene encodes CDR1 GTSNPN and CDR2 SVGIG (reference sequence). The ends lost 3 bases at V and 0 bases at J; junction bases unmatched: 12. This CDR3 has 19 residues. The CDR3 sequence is CAWRETGTSGYSSYNEQFF. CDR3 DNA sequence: TGTGCCTGGAGAGAAACCGGGACTAGCGGGTATAGCTCCTACAATGAGCAGTTCTTC.

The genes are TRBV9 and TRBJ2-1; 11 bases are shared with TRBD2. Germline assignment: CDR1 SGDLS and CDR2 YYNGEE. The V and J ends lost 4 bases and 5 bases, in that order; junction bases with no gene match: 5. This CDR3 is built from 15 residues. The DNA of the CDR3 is TGTGCCAGCAGCACGACTAGCGGGGCAAACAATGAGCAGTTCTTC. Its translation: CASSTTSGANNEQFF.

The CDR3 sequence: CASSQNQGPIYEQYF. For the CDR3, the DNA is TGCGCCAGCAGTCAAAACCAGGGGCCCATCTACGAGCAGTACTTC. The chain uses TRBV23-1 and TRBJ2-7, with D tentatively TRBD1 (6 bases). TRBV23-1 counts as an open reading frame of uncertain function. Trimming removed 2 bases from V and 3 bases from J, with 14 bases in between. This CDR3 has 15 amino acids.

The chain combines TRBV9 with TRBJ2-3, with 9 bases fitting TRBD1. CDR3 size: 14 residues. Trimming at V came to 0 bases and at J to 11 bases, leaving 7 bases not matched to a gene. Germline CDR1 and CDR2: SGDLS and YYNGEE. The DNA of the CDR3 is TGTGCCAGCAGCGTAGCTATATCGACAGGGGGGCAGTATTTT. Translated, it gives CASSVAISTGGQYF.

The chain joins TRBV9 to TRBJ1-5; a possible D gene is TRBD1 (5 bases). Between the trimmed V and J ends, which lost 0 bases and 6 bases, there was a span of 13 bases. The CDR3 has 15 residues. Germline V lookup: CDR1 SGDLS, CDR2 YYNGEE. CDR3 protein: CASSVDGHTAQPQHF. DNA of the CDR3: TGTGCCAGCAGCGTAGATGGACACACGGCTCAGCCCCAGCATTTT.

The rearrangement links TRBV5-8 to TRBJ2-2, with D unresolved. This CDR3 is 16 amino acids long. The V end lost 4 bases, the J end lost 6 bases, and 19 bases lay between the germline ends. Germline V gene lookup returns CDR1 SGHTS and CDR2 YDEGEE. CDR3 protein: CASSPRVLSLAGELFF. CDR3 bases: TGTGCCAGCAGCCCACGAGTTCTTTCCCTCGCCGGGGAGCTGTTTTTT.

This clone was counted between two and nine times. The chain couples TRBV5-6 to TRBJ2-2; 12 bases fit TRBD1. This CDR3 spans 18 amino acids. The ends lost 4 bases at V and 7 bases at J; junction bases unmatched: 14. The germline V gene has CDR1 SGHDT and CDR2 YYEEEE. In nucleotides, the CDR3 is TGTGCCAGCAGCCCTATACCGGGACAGGGGGCCGTGGGCGGGGAGCTGTTTTTT. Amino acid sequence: CASSPIPGQGAVGGELFF.